Listed below are T cell receptor beta chains from one sample, sequenced in a study of vaccination and CD4 T cells after COVID-19. TCRdb re-called the PCR reads with MiXCR, one entry per CDR3 protein. The sample yields roughly 5,200 distinct CDR3 sequences, 25% to 35% seen once. These receptors' antigens are unknown. The sample in question was CD4+ T cells from blood, cultured in vitro, obtained after SARS-CoV-2 vaccination. The receptor source for this set is a human donor who had recovered from COVID-19. The CDR3 runs from the conserved cysteine through the conserved F or W. Fields, in order: D gene, V gene, J gene, clone size, CDR3 protein, CDR3 DNA. The D gene is left open where the match is weak. Clone size, where shown, is once, few, many, or a class for clones that have expanded.

NA	TRBV19	TRBJ1-5	NA	CASSLATGLGGPQHF	TGTGCCAGTAGCTTAGCGACGGGATTGGGGGGGCCCCAGCATTTT
TRBD1	TRBV7-9	TRBJ2-5	medium-sized	CASNTWQGQGGIRTQYF	TGTGCCAGCAACACCTGGCAAGGACAGGGGGGGATACGGACCCAGTACTTC
NA	TRBV24-1	TRBJ2-2	NA	CATRAAGNTGELFF	TGTGCCACCAGGGCGGCGGGTAACACCGGGGAGCTGTTTTTT
NA	TRBV19	TRBJ2-7	NA	CASGDILYEQYF	TGTGCCAGTGGGGACATTCTCTACGAGCAGTACTTC
TRBD1	TRBV28	TRBJ2-5	NA	CASSLWDRGQETQYF	TGTGCCAGCAGTTTATGGGACAGGGGGCAAGAGACCCAGTACTTC
NA	TRBV20-1	TRBJ1-2	medium-sized	CSASPGGSLYGYTF	TGCAGTGCAAGCCCCGGGGGCAGCCTCTATGGCTACACCTTC
NA	TRBV4-2	TRBJ2-3	NA	CASSQLGGTDTQYF	TGTGCCAGCAGCCAACTCGGAGGCACAGATACGCAGTATTTT
TRBD2	TRBV6-1	TRBJ2-7	few	CASSAPGTSGSYEQYF	TGTGCCAGCAGCGCACCCGGGACTAGCGGTTCCTACGAGCAGTACTTC
TRBD1	TRBV29-1	TRBJ2-3	NA	CSVGRQGATDTQYF	TGCAGCGTCGGACGACAGGGGGCGACAGATACGCAGTATTTT
TRBD2	TRBV27	TRBJ2-3	few	CASNKLAGGWDTQYF	TGTGCCAGCAACAAACTAGCGGGGGGTTGGGATACGCAGTATTTT
NA	TRBV18	TRBJ1-2	NA	CASSPRQDPNYGYTF	TGTGCCAGCTCACCACGACAGGATCCTAACTATGGCTACACCTTC
TRBD1	TRBV7-9	TRBJ2-3	NA	CASSPTLTGALYF	TGTGCCAGCAGCCCCACTCTGACAGGGGCTCTGTATTTT
TRBD2	TRBV7-3	TRBJ2-3	NA	CASSLTAGGPYTQYF	TGTGCCAGCAGCTTAACAGCGGGGGGGCCATATACGCAGTATTTT
NA	TRBV10-1	TRBJ1-5	NA	CASYPWGSNQPQHF	TGCGCCAGCTACCCTTGGGGGAGCAATCAGCCCCAGCATTTT
TRBD1	TRBV6-2/TRBV6-3	TRBJ2-7	few	CASSDPTGAGYEQYF	TGTGCCAGCAGTGACCCGACAGGGGCGGGCTACGAGCAGTACTTC
NA	TRBV7-2	TRBJ2-1	NA	CASSAPAVHYNEQFF	TGTGCCAGCAGCGCTCCAGCGGTACACTACAATGAGCAGTTCTTC
NA	TRBV6-1	TRBJ1-1	NA	CASSTRGGFAEAFF	TGTGCCAGCAGTACAAGGGGGGGATTTGCTGAAGCTTTCTTT
TRBD2	TRBV20-1	TRBJ2-7	few	CSARFTSGSSGGEQYF	TGCAGTGCTAGATTTACTAGCGGGAGTTCGGGCGGCGAGCAGTACTTC
NA	TRBV6-1	TRBJ1-2	few	CASRPGQTLVYGYTF	TGTGCCAGCAGGCCCGGACAGACGTTGGTCTATGGCTACACCTTC
NA	TRBV6-2/TRBV6-3	TRBJ2-1	NA	CASSYQWNEQFF	TGTGCCAGCAGTTACCAGTGGAACGAGCAGTTCTTC